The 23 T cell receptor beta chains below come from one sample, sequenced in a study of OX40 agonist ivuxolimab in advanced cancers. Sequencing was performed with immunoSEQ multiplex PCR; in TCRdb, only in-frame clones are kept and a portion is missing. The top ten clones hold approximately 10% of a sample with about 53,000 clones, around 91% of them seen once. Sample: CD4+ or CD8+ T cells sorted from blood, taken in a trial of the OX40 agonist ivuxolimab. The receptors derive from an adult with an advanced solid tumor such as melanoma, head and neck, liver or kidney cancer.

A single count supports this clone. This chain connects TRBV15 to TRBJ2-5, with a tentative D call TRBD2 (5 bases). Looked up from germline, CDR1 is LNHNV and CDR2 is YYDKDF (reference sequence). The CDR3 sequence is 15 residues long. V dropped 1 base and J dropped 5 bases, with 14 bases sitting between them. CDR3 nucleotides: TGTGCCACCAGCAGAGTGGGAGCCCGCCGGGAGACCCAGTACTTC. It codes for CATSRVGARRETQYF.

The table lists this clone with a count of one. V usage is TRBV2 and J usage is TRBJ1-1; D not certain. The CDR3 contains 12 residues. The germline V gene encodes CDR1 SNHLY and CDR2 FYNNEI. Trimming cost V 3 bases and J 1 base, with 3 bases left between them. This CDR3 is CASSDANTEAFF. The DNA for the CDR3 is TGTGCCAGCAGTGACGCGAACACTGAAGCTTTCTTT. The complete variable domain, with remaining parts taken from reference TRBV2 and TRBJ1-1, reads EPEVTQTPSHQVTQMGQEVILRCVPISNHLYFYWYRQILGQKVEFLVSFYNNEISEKSEIFDDQFSVERPDGSNFTLKIRSTKLEDSAMYFCASSDANTEAFFGQGTRLTVV.

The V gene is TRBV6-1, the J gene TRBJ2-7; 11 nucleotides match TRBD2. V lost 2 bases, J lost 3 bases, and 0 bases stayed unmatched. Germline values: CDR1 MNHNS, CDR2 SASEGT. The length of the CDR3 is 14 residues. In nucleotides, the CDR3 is TGTGCCAGCAGTGAACTAGCGGGAGGCTACGAGCAGTACTTC. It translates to CASSELAGGYEQYF.

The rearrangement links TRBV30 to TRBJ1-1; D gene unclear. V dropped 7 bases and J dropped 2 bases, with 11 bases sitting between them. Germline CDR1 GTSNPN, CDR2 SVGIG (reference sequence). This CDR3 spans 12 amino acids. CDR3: CAFSSTNTEAFF. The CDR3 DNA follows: TGTGCCTTCTCCTCCACTAACACTGAAGCTTTCTTT.

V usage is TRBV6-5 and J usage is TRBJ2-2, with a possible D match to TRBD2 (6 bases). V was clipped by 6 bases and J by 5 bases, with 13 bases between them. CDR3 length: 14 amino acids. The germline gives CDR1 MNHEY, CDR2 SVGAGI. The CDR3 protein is CASRSGTLTGELFF. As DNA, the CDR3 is TGTGCCAGCAGATCCGGGACTTTGACCGGGGAGCTGTTTTTT.

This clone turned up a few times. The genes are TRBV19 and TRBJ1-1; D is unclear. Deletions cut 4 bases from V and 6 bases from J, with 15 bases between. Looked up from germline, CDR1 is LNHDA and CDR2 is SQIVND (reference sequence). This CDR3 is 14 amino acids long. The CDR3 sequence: CASSRASGSAEAFF. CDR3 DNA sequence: TGTGCCAGTAGTAGGGCCTCAGGCAGCGCTGAAGCTTTCTTT.

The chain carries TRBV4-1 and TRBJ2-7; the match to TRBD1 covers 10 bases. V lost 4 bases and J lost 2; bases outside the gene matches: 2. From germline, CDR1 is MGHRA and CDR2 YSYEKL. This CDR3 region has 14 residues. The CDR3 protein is CASSRQGATYEQYF. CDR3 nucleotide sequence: TGCGCCAGCAGCCGACAGGGGGCAACCTACGAGCAGTACTTC.

CDR3 region: CASSLSSSNTGELFF. DNA of the CDR3: TGCGCCAGCAGCTTGAGTAGTTCGAACACCGGGGAGCTGTTTTTT. This sequence joins TRBV5-1 and TRBJ2-2, with unresolved D. The germline V gene encodes CDR1 SGHRS and CDR2 YFSETQ. V lost 1 base and J 0 bases, leaving 7 bases between the germline ends. This CDR3 has 15 residues.

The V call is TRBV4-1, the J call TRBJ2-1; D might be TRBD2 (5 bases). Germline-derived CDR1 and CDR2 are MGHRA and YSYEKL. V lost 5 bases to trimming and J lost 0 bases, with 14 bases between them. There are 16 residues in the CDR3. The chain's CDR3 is CASSKIALSSYNEQFF. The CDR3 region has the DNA TGCGCCAGCAGCAAGATAGCGCTCAGCTCCTACAATGAGCAGTTCTTC.

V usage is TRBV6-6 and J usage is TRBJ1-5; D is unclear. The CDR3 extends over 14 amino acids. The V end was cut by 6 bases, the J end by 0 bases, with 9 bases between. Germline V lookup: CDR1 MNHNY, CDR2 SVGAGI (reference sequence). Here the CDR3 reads CASRKDISNQPQHF. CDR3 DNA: TGTGCCAGCAGGAAAGACATTAGCAATCAGCCCCAGCATTTT.

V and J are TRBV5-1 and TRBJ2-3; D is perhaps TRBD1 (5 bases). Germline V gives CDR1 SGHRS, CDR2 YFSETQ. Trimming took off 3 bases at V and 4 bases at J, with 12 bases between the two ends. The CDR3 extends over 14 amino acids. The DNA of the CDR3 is TGCGCCAGCAGCTCGCAGGGTCCCTCAGATACGCAGTATTTT. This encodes CASSSQGPSDTQYF.

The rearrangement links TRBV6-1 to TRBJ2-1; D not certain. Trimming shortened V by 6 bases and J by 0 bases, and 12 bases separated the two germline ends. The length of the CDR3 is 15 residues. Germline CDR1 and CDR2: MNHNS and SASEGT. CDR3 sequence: CASRYLRSSYNEQFF. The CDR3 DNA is TGTGCCAGCAGGTATCTTAGGAGCTCCTACAATGAGCAGTTCTTC.

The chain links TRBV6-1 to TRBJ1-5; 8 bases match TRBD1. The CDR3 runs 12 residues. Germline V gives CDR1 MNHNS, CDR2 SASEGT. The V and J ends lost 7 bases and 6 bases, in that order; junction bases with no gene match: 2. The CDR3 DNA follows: TGTGCCAGCACAGGGGGCGTTCAGCCCCAGCATTTT. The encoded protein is CASTGGVQPQHF.

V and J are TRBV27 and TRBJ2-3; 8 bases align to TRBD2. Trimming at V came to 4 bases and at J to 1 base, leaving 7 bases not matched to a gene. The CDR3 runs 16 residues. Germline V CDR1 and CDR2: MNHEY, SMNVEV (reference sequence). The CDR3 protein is CASSWGSGDRTDTQYF. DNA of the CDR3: TGTGCCAGCAGTTGGGGTAGCGGGGACCGCACAGATACGCAGTATTTT.

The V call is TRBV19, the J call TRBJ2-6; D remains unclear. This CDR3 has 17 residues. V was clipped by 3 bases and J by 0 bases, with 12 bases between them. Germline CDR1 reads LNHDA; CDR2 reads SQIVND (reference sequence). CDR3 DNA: TGTGCCAGTAGTATGACGGCGCCGGGCTCTGGGGCCAACGTCCTGACTTTC. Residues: CASSMTAPGSGANVLTF.

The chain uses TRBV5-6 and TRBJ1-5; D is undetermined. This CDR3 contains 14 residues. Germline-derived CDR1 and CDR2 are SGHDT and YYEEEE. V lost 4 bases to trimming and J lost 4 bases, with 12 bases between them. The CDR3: CASSPSVGNQPQHF. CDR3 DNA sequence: TGTGCCAGCAGCCCGTCGGTGGGTAATCAGCCCCAGCATTTT.

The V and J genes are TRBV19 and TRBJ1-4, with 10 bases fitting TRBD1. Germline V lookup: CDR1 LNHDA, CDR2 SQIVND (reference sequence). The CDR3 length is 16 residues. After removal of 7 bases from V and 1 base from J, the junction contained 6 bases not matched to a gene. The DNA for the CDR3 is TGTGCCAGTAAATCGGACAGGGGGGGAACTAATGAAAAACTGTTTTTT. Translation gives CASKSDRGGTNEKLFF.

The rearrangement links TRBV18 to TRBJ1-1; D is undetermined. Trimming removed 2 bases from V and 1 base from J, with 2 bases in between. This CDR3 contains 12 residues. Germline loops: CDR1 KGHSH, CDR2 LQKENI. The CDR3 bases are TGTGCCAGCTCACCAGAGAACACTGAAGCTTTCTTT. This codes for CASSPENTEAFF.

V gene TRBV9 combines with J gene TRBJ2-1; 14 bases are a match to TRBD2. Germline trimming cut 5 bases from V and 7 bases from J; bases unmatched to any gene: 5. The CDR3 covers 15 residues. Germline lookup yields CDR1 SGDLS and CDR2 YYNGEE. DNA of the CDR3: TGTGCCAGCAGTTGGGGGACTAGCGGGGGAAATGAGCAGTTCTTC. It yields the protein CASSWGTSGGNEQFF.

The CDR3 here is CASSPLTSGRYEQYF. DNA of the CDR3: TGTGCCAGCAGTCCCCTGACTAGCGGGAGGTACGAGCAGTACTTC. This chain links TRBV28 with TRBJ2-7; 13 bases align to TRBD2. Trimming removed 5 bases from V and 4 bases from J; junction bases left unmatched: 5. The germline CDR1 and CDR2 sequences are MDHEN and SYDVKM. The CDR3 contains 15 residues.

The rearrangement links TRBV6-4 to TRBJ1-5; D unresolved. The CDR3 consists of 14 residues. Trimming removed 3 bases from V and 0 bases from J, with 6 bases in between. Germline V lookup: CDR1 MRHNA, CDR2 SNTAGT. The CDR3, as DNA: TGTGCCAGCAGTGAAACAACTAGCAATCAGCCCCAGCATTTT. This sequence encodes CASSETTSNQPQHF.

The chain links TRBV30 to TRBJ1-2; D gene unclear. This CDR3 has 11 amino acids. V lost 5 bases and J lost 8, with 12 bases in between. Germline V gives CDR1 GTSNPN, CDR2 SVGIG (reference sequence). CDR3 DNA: TGTGCCTGGGTCACATCCCGGGGCTACACCTTC. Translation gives CAWVTSRGYTF.

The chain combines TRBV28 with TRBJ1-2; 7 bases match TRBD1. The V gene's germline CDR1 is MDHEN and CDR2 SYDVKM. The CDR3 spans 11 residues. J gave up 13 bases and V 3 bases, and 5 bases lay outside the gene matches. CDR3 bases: TGTGCCAGCAGTTTTAGGACAGGACTCACCTTC. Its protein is CASSFRTGLTF.